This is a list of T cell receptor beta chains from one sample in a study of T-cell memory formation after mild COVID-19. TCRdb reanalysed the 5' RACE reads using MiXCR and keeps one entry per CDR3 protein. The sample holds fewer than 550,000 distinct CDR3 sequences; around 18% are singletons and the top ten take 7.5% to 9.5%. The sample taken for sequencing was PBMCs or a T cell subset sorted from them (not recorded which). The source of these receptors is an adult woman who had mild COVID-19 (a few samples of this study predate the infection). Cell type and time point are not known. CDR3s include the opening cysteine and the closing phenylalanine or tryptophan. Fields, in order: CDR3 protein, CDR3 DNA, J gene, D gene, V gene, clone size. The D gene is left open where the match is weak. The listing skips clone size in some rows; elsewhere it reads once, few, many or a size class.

cdr3_aa: CASKGRAATGELFF
cdr3_nt: TGTGCCAGCAAGGGTCGGGCGGCCACCGGGGAGCTGTTTTTT
j_call: TRBJ2-2
d_call: NA
v_call: TRBV12-3/TRBV12-4
clone_size: few

cdr3_aa: CASSLVSGRNTEAFF
cdr3_nt: TGTGCCAGCAGCTTGGTATCAGGTCGGAACACTGAAGCTTTCTTT
j_call: TRBJ1-1
d_call: NA
v_call: TRBV5-6
clone_size: few

cdr3_aa: CAISDRSQNTEAFF
cdr3_nt: TGTGCCATCAGTGACCGAAGTCAGAACACTGAAGCTTTCTTT
j_call: TRBJ1-1
d_call: NA
v_call: TRBV10-3
clone_size: few

cdr3_aa: CAISRDRAYEQYF
cdr3_nt: TGTGCCATATCCCGGGACAGAGCCTACGAGCAGTACTTC
j_call: TRBJ2-7
d_call: TRBD1
v_call: TRBV7-2
clone_size: NA

cdr3_aa: CASSLIGNTIYF
cdr3_nt: TGTGCCAGCAGCTTAATTGGAAACACCATATATTTT
j_call: TRBJ1-3
d_call: NA
v_call: TRBV7-3
clone_size: few

cdr3_aa: CSARPPSGRTDTQYF
cdr3_nt: TGCAGCGCAAGGCCGCCTAGCGGGAGGACAGATACGCAGTATTTT
j_call: TRBJ2-3
d_call: TRBD2
v_call: TRBV29-1
clone_size: few

cdr3_aa: CASSFRDRNTGELFF
cdr3_nt: TGTGCCAGCAGCTTCCGGGACAGAAACACCGGGGAGCTGTTTTTT
j_call: TRBJ2-2
d_call: TRBD1
v_call: TRBV3-1
clone_size: NA

cdr3_aa: CASYRGSRVEKLFF
cdr3_nt: TGTGCCAGCTACCGGGGGTCCAGAGTTGAAAAACTGTTTTTT
j_call: TRBJ1-4
d_call: NA
v_call: TRBV2
clone_size: NA

cdr3_aa: CASSHNPDTQYF
cdr3_nt: TGTGCCAGCAGCCACAACCCCGATACGCAGTATTTT
j_call: TRBJ2-3
d_call: NA
v_call: TRBV3-1
clone_size: NA

cdr3_aa: CASSLEGARYNEQFF
cdr3_nt: TGCGCCAGCAGCTTGGAGGGGGCCCGCTACAATGAGCAGTTCTTC
j_call: TRBJ2-1
d_call: TRBD1
v_call: TRBV5-1
clone_size: many

cdr3_aa: CASSPRTSYSSDTQYF
cdr3_nt: TGTGCCAGCAGCCCTAGGACTAGTTATTCGTCAGATACGCAGTATTTT
j_call: TRBJ2-3
d_call: TRBD2
v_call: TRBV4-2
clone_size: NA

cdr3_aa: CSARGGMNTEAFF
cdr3_nt: TGCAGTGCTAGAGGAGGGATGAACACTGAAGCTTTCTTT
j_call: TRBJ1-1
d_call: NA
v_call: TRBV20-1
clone_size: NA

cdr3_aa: CASGMHLGGLETQYF
cdr3_nt: TGTGCCAGCGGCATGCACTTAGGGGGCTTAGAGACCCAGTACTTC
j_call: TRBJ2-5
d_call: TRBD1
v_call: TRBV5-6
clone_size: few

cdr3_aa: CASSTGIQETQYF
cdr3_nt: TGTGCCAGCAGTACAGGGATCCAAGAGACCCAGTACTTC
j_call: TRBJ2-5
d_call: NA
v_call: TRBV12-3/TRBV12-4
clone_size: NA

cdr3_aa: CASSPTAQGGSPLHF
cdr3_nt: TGCGCCAGCAGCCCGACAGCCCAGGGGGGTTCACCCCTCCACTTT
j_call: TRBJ1-6
d_call: TRBD1
v_call: TRBV5-1
clone_size: NA

cdr3_aa: CAWSGDRAYEQYF
cdr3_nt: TGTGCCTGGAGTGGGGACAGGGCCTACGAGCAGTACTTC
j_call: TRBJ2-7
d_call: TRBD1
v_call: TRBV30
clone_size: NA

cdr3_aa: CASSQEPSSVGTGELFF
cdr3_nt: TGTGCCAGCAGCCAAGAACCCTCTAGCGTGGGAACCGGGGAGCTGTTTTTT
j_call: TRBJ2-2
d_call: NA
v_call: TRBV3-1
clone_size: NA

cdr3_aa: CASTLRGQGHPNYGYTF
cdr3_nt: TGCGCCAGCACCCTTCGAGGACAGGGGCACCCTAACTATGGCTACACCTTC
j_call: TRBJ1-2
d_call: TRBD1
v_call: TRBV5-1
clone_size: NA

cdr3_aa: CASSTGTGGWTDTQYF
cdr3_nt: TGTGCCAGTAGTACAGGGACAGGGGGCTGGACAGATACGCAGTATTTT
j_call: TRBJ2-3
d_call: TRBD1
v_call: TRBV19
clone_size: NA

cdr3_aa: CASSLAQIQETQYF
cdr3_nt: TGTGCCAGCAGCTTAGCACAGATCCAAGAGACCCAGTACTTC
j_call: TRBJ2-5
d_call: NA
v_call: TRBV7-9
clone_size: NA

cdr3_aa: CASSPRGSSYNEQFF
cdr3_nt: TGTGCCAGCAGCCCACGGGGTAGCTCCTACAATGAGCAGTTCTTC
j_call: TRBJ2-1
d_call: NA
v_call: TRBV5-4
clone_size: many

cdr3_aa: CASSPTGAGGGYTF
cdr3_nt: TGTGCCAGCAGCCCGACAGGGGCCGGAGGAGGCTACACCTTC
j_call: TRBJ1-2
d_call: TRBD1
v_call: TRBV7-3
clone_size: NA

cdr3_aa: CATSDPPDNYGYTF
cdr3_nt: TGTGCCACCAGTGATCCCCCGGATAACTATGGCTACACCTTC
j_call: TRBJ1-2
d_call: NA
v_call: TRBV24-1
clone_size: NA

cdr3_aa: CAWSDGPGPPLYEQYF
cdr3_nt: TGTGCCTGGAGTGATGGCCCGGGACCTCCCCTCTACGAGCAGTACTTC
j_call: TRBJ2-7
d_call: NA
v_call: TRBV30
clone_size: few

cdr3_aa: CASSQDARLGLAHGGELFF
cdr3_nt: TGTGCCAGCAGCCAAGATGCGAGGTTGGGACTAGCCCATGGCGGGGAGCTGTTTTTT
j_call: TRBJ2-2
d_call: TRBD2
v_call: TRBV4-2
clone_size: few

cdr3_aa: CASRSSEQFF
cdr3_nt: TGTGCCAGCAGGAGTAGTGAGCAGTTCTTC
j_call: TRBJ2-1
d_call: NA
v_call: TRBV12-3/TRBV12-4
clone_size: NA

cdr3_aa: CASSLQGAYNSPLHF
cdr3_nt: TGTGCCAGCAGCTTACAGGGGGCTTATAATTCACCCCTCCACTTT
j_call: TRBJ1-6
d_call: TRBD1
v_call: TRBV7-3
clone_size: NA

cdr3_aa: CASRSLTSAETQYF
cdr3_nt: TGTGCCAGCAGAAGCCTCACTAGCGCAGAGACCCAGTACTTC
j_call: TRBJ2-5
d_call: TRBD2
v_call: TRBV6-2/TRBV6-3
clone_size: few

cdr3_aa: CASSLRLAGSNTGELFF
cdr3_nt: TGTGCCAGCAGCTTACGTCTAGCGGGCTCAAACACCGGGGAGCTGTTTTTT
j_call: TRBJ2-2
d_call: TRBD2
v_call: TRBV7-8
clone_size: few

cdr3_aa: CASSLWTGGSSGEQFF
cdr3_nt: TGTGCCAGCAGCCTGTGGACAGGCGGCTCGAGCGGTGAGCAGTTCTTC
j_call: TRBJ2-1
d_call: TRBD1
v_call: TRBV14
clone_size: many

cdr3_aa: CSVEAWGRGHYTGELFF
cdr3_nt: TGCAGCGTTGAAGCTTGGGGCCGGGGGCATTACACCGGGGAGCTGTTTTTT
j_call: TRBJ2-2
d_call: NA
v_call: TRBV29-1
clone_size: few

cdr3_aa: CASSLVGGGWDNEQFF
cdr3_nt: TGTGCCAGCAGTTTAGTGGGCGGGGGCTGGGACAATGAGCAGTTCTTC
j_call: TRBJ2-1
d_call: NA
v_call: TRBV27
clone_size: NA

cdr3_aa: CASNLEGLAFTSDTQYF
cdr3_nt: TGCGCCAGCAACTTGGAGGGACTAGCATTTACTTCAGATACGCAGTATTTT
j_call: TRBJ2-3
d_call: TRBD2
v_call: TRBV5-1
clone_size: few

cdr3_aa: CAISVNYEQYF
cdr3_nt: TGTGCCATCAGTGTCAACTACGAGCAGTACTTC
j_call: TRBJ2-7
d_call: NA
v_call: TRBV10-3
clone_size: NA

cdr3_aa: CATSDTGGAETQYF
cdr3_nt: TGTGCCACCAGTGACACAGGGGGCGCGGAGACCCAGTACTTC
j_call: TRBJ2-5
d_call: TRBD1
v_call: TRBV24-1
clone_size: few

cdr3_aa: CASSLQGARTDTQYF
cdr3_nt: TGTGCCAGCAGCCTTCAGGGGGCGCGAACAGATACGCAGTATTTT
j_call: TRBJ2-3
d_call: TRBD1
v_call: TRBV12-3/TRBV12-4
clone_size: NA

cdr3_aa: CAIRGQGNEQFF
cdr3_nt: TGTGCCATCAGAGGACAGGGCAATGAGCAGTTCTTC
j_call: TRBJ2-1
d_call: TRBD1
v_call: TRBV10-3
clone_size: NA

cdr3_aa: CASSLEPRKAEGYTF
cdr3_nt: TGCGCCAGCAGCTTGGAACCCCGCAAGGCGGAAGGCTACACCTTC
j_call: TRBJ1-2
d_call: NA
v_call: TRBV5-1
clone_size: NA

cdr3_aa: CSVEGGGTLHF
cdr3_nt: TGCAGCGTTGAAGGAGGGGGCACCCTCCACTTT
j_call: TRBJ1-6
d_call: TRBD1
v_call: TRBV29-1
clone_size: NA

cdr3_aa: CASSFVSGAPPGNEQFF
cdr3_nt: TGTGCCAGCAGTTTCGTTAGCGGGGCCCCCCCCGGGAATGAGCAGTTCTTC
j_call: TRBJ2-1
d_call: TRBD2
v_call: TRBV6-5
clone_size: few

cdr3_aa: CASSSREGYQETQYF
cdr3_nt: TGTGCCAGCAGTAGTCGGGAGGGCTACCAAGAGACCCAGTACTTC
j_call: TRBJ2-5
d_call: TRBD2
v_call: TRBV27
clone_size: few

cdr3_aa: CASSFSPRPNEQFF
cdr3_nt: TGTGCCAGCAGCTTCTCCCCCCGACCCAATGAGCAGTTCTTC
j_call: TRBJ2-1
d_call: NA
v_call: TRBV7-9
clone_size: NA

cdr3_aa: CASSLTIERQGAKNIQYF
cdr3_nt: TGTGCCAGCAGTTTAACGATCGAACGACAGGGGGCCAAAAACATTCAGTACTTC
j_call: TRBJ2-4
d_call: TRBD1
v_call: TRBV27
clone_size: few

cdr3_aa: CSARGLQGILF
cdr3_nt: TGCAGTGCTAGAGGATTACAGGGGATACTCTTC
j_call: TRBJ1-2
d_call: TRBD1
v_call: TRBV20-1
clone_size: few

cdr3_aa: CATSRDVLTQYF
cdr3_nt: TGTGCCACCAGCAGAGACGTCCTTACGCAGTATTTT
j_call: TRBJ2-3
d_call: NA
v_call: TRBV15
clone_size: many

cdr3_aa: CASSFSYGEYEQYF
cdr3_nt: TGCGCCAGCAGCTTCAGTTACGGGGAATACGAGCAGTACTTC
j_call: TRBJ2-7
d_call: NA
v_call: TRBV5-1
clone_size: many

cdr3_aa: CASSLTPLAGASTDTQYF
cdr3_nt: TGTGCCAGCAGCTTAACCCCACTAGCGGGGGCTAGCACAGATACGCAGTATTTT
j_call: TRBJ2-3
d_call: TRBD2
v_call: TRBV7-3
clone_size: few